The clone carrying this T cell receptor beta chain has just one count. Its antigen is as yet unknown. The sample contains more than one DNA sequence encoding this CDR3. Assay execution proceeded at the deep level. The data were produced by immunoSEQ multiplex PCR, yet TCRdb's version contains in-frame clones alone and is incomplete. The sample shows roughly 2.5 million clones, 85% to 95% of them seen only once. These data belong to a study of shared clonotypes between healthy human individuals. Points from the study as a whole: Clonotype sharing among donors was expected to depend on sequencing depth. Naive subsets usually exceeded memory subsets in estimated richness. The naive CD4 repertoires of a handful of donors were compared, and around 5% of clonotypes were shared.

There are 11 residues in the CDR3. V shed 6 bases and J shed 5 bases, with 7 bases lying between them. The germline V gene encodes CDR1 KGHSH and CDR2 LQKENI. The receptor's source is a man younger than 35 in good health. The sequenced sample consisted of naive CD4+ T cells sorted from blood. Subset noted: CD45RA+ positively selected. The chain uses TRBV18 and TRBJ2-5, with D possibly being TRBD2 (5 bases). In nucleotides, the CDR3 is TGTGCCAGCTCTCCGGGGGAGACCCAGTACTTC. This sequence encodes CASSPGETQYF. The whole variable domain, remainder taken from reference TRBV18 and TRBJ2-5, is NAGVMQNPRHLVRRRGQEARLRCSPMKGHSHVYWYRQLPEEGLKFMVYLQKENIIDESGMPKERFSAEFPKEGPSILRIQQVVRGDSAAYFCASSPGETQYFGPGTRLLVL.